Listed below are T cell receptor beta chains from one sample, sequenced in a study of CD8+ T cells in alopecia areata. TCRdb keeps only in-frame clones here, not all; method: immunoSEQ multiplex PCR. The sample lists under 150,000 clones; roughly 58% were seen once. Source material: CD8+ T cells sorted from blood. Receptors originate from a human donor in good health. Each CDR3 is given with its conserved first and last residue. A D gene is named only where the DNA matches it firmly. Size is omitted from some rows. Given values are once, few, many or a class for expanded clones.

TRBV29-1,TRBJ1-2,-,few,CSVGGRYGYTF,TGCAGCGTCGGTGGGAGGTACGGCTACACCTTC
TRBV7-6,TRBJ2-2,-,-,CASSPLGVDTGELFF,TGTGCCAGCAGCCCCTTAGGGGTTGACACCGGGGAGCTGTTTTTT
TRBV6-5,TRBJ1-5,TRBD1,once,CASTRGPEQPQHF,TGTGCCAGCACTAGGGGGCCGGAACAGCCCCAGCATTTT
TRBV28,TRBJ2-7,-,-,CASSQRREQYF,TGTGCCAGCAGCCAAAGGCGGGAGCAGTACTTC
TRBV14,TRBJ1-5,TRBD1,-,CASSLTGSGQPQHF,TGTGCCAGCAGCCTGACAGGGTCGGGTCAGCCCCAGCATTTT
TRBV28,TRBJ2-7,TRBD1,-,CASSPGTGRTYEQYF,TGTGCCAGCAGTCCGGGGACAGGACGAACCTACGAGCAGTACTTC
TRBV5-1,TRBJ2-7,TRBD1,few,CASSVGTANEQYF,TGCGCCAGCAGCGTCGGGACAGCTAACGAGCAGTACTTC
TRBV27,TRBJ2-1,TRBD1,-,CASSFLGQGVWEQFF,TGTGCCAGCAGTTTCCTCGGACAGGGGGTGTGGGAGCAGTTCTTC
TRBV19,TRBJ2-1,TRBD2,-,CASSMRTSGHYNEQFF,TGTGCCAGTAGTATGAGGACTAGCGGACACTACAATGAGCAGTTCTTC
TRBV4-1,TRBJ2-7,TRBD2,-,CASSQVLRLAGEQYF,TGCGCCAGCAGCCAAGTCCTTCGCCTAGCGGGCGAGCAGTACTTC
TRBV2,TRBJ2-7,-,-,CARGMGGTNYEQYF,TGTGCCAGGGGCATGGGGGGCACAAATTACGAGCAGTACTTC
TRBV5-6,TRBJ2-7,-,-,CASSLRGTGNEQYF,TGTGCCAGCAGCCTCCGTGGGACTGGTAACGAGCAGTACTTC
TRBV27,TRBJ2-7,-,once,CATRWGYEQYF,TGTGCCACCAGATGGGGCTACGAGCAGTACTTC
TRBV23-1,TRBJ2-2,-,-,CASSQRKFTGELFF,TGCGCCAGCAGTCAAAGGAAGTTCACCGGGGAGCTGTTTTTT
TRBV19,TRBJ2-7,TRBD2,-,CASSSGRTYEQYF,TGTGCCAGTAGTAGCGGGAGAACTTACGAGCAGTACTTC
TRBV25-1,TRBJ1-5,-,-,CASSGRDSRDQPQHF,TGTGCCAGCAGTGGACGAGACAGCAGGGATCAGCCCCAGCATTTT
TRBV29-1,TRBJ2-1,-,few,CSVEEASARNEQFF,TGCAGCGTTGAGGAAGCTAGCGCTAGAAATGAGCAGTTCTTC
TRBV19,TRBJ2-2,-,-,CASSILDLQGNTGELFF,TGTGCCAGTAGTATACTGGACCTCCAGGGGAACACCGGGGAGCTGTTTTTT
TRBV27,TRBJ1-5,TRBD1,-,CASSPLGQGYQPQHF,TGTGCCAGCAGTCCATTGGGACAGGGGTACCAGCCCCAGCATTTT
TRBV29-1,TRBJ1-1,-,-,CSVENWGLEAFF,TGCAGCGTTGAAAATTGGGGCCTCGAAGCTTTCTTT
TRBV18,TRBJ1-2,-,-,CASSPPGPPGYGYTF,TGTGCCAGCTCACCTCCCGGACCCCCTGGATATGGCTACACCTTC
TRBV7-8,TRBJ1-2,-,-,CASSLEVAGANYGYTF,TGTGCCAGCAGCTTAGAGGTCGCAGGGGCTAACTATGGCTACACCTTC
TRBV5-6,TRBJ2-3,-,-,CASSGGSDTQYF,TGTGCCAGCAGCGGTGGGTCAGATACGCAGTATTTT
TRBV29-1,TRBJ2-6,TRBD1,-,CSVEARGGDRGAGANVLTF,TGCAGCGTTGAAGCCCGAGGCGGGGACAGGGGCGCTGGGGCCAACGTCCTGACTTTC
TRBV29-1,TRBJ2-7,-,-,CSVEGEPYEQYF,TGCAGCGTTGAAGGCGAACCCTACGAGCAGTACTTC
TRBV2,TRBJ2-1,-,few,CASSPGTLYNEQFF,TGTGCCAGCAGTCCCGGGACACTATACAATGAGCAGTTCTTC
TRBV29-1,TRBJ2-7,-,-,CSVEGRGDEQYF,TGCAGCGTTGAGGGACGGGGCGACGAGCAGTACTTC
TRBV5-1,TRBJ2-3,TRBD2,-,CASSSTGLGNTDTQYF,TGCGCCAGCAGCTCTACGGGACTAGGCAACACAGATACGCAGTATTTT
TRBV6-5,TRBJ1-2,TRBD1,-,CASSLGQGNGYTF,TGTGCCAGCAGTCTTGGACAGGGAAATGGCTACACCTTC
TRBV6-5,TRBJ2-7,-,-,CASTGVESYEQYF,TGTGCCAGCACGGGGGTAGAGTCCTACGAGCAGTACTTC
TRBV5-1,TRBJ2-7,TRBD2,-,CASSLESGSWYEQYF,TGCGCCAGCAGCTTGGAAAGCGGGAGCTGGTACGAGCAGTACTTC
TRBV14,TRBJ2-1,-,few,CASSQETAAIYNEQFF,TGTGCCAGCAGCCAGGAGACAGCGGCGATCTACAATGAGCAGTTCTTC
TRBV29-1,TRBJ1-2,-,few,CSVEGRVEEGYTF,TGCAGCGTTGAGGGCAGGGTAGAGGAGGGCTACACCTTC
TRBV9,TRBJ2-1,-,-,CASSVEGVVSSYNEQFF,TGTGCCAGCAGCGTAGAGGGGGTCGTAAGCTCCTACAATGAGCAGTTCTTC
TRBV9,TRBJ2-5,TRBD2,-,CASSVEASGMETQYF,TGTGCCAGCAGCGTAGAGGCTAGCGGGATGGAGACCCAGTACTTC
TRBV2,TRBJ2-1,-,-,CASSEDMAASSYNEQFF,TGTGCCAGCAGTGAAGATATGGCCGCCAGCTCCTACAATGAGCAGTTCTTC
TRBV7-9,TRBJ2-5,-,-,CASSLSETQYF,TGTGCCAGCAGCTTGTCTGAGACCCAGTACTTC
TRBV13,TRBJ2-3,-,-,CASSSTSTSTDTQYF,TGTGCCAGCAGCTCAACTAGCACATCGACAGATACGCAGTATTTT
TRBV27,TRBJ2-3,TRBD2,-,CASSFVGPSGLDTDTQYF,TGTGCCAGCAGTTTTGTGGGACCTAGCGGCCTAGACACAGATACGCAGTATTTT
TRBV13,TRBJ2-6,-,-,CASSRGAPGANVLTF,TGTGCCAGCAGTAGAGGGGCACCTGGGGCCAACGTCCTGACTTTC
TRBV9,TRBJ2-7,-,-,CASSVAAGGGQYF,TGTGCCAGCAGCGTAGCTGCCGGTGGGGGGCAGTACTTC
TRBV7-9,TRBJ2-1,-,few,CASSLTNEQFF,TGTGCCAGCAGCTTAACTAATGAGCAGTTCTTC
TRBV5-1,TRBJ2-7,-,-,CASSLTAGREQYF,TGCGCCAGCAGCTTGACCGCAGGGAGGGAGCAGTACTTC
TRBV27,TRBJ2-1,-,-,CASSLSRGWYNEQFF,TGTGCCAGCAGTTTATCCAGGGGTTGGTACAATGAGCAGTTCTTC
TRBV11-2,TRBJ2-7,-,-,CADTALEYEQYF,TGTGCCGATACAGCTTTAGAATACGAGCAGTACTTC
TRBV9,TRBJ1-2,-,-,CASSGRGSYYGYTF,TGTGCCAGCAGCGGACGAGGCAGCTACTATGGCTACACCTTC
TRBV5-1,TRBJ2-7,-,few,CASSSAGVGEQYF,TGCGCCAGCAGCTCCGCCGGAGTCGGGGAGCAGTACTTC
TRBV4-2,TRBJ2-1,TRBD2,once,CASSQEGLAGREQFF,TGTGCCAGCAGCCAAGAGGGACTAGCGGGACGGGAGCAGTTCTTC
TRBV4-1,TRBJ2-1,TRBD2,-,CASSLKLPGLADNEQFF,TGCGCCAGCAGCCTTAAACTACCGGGACTAGCGGACAATGAGCAGTTCTTC
TRBV29-1,TRBJ2-4,-,-,CSVEDQAVRGDAGAKNIQYF,TGCAGCGTTGAAGATCAGGCGGTTCGAGGGGACGCAGGGGCCAAAAACATTCAGTACTTC
TRBV9,TRBJ2-3,TRBD2,few,CASSEPLAGTSTDTQYF,TGTGCCAGCAGCGAACCTCTAGCGGGTACAAGCACAGATACGCAGTATTTT
TRBV23-1,TRBJ2-5,-,-,CASSRGEGKTRTQYF,TGCGCCAGCAGTCGGGGGGAAGGGAAGACGCGGACCCAGTACTTC
TRBV28,TRBJ2-7,-,-,CASRPGSGSGYEQYF,TGTGCCAGCAGACCAGGGTCCGGGAGTGGGTACGAGCAGTACTTC
TRBV28,TRBJ1-3,-,few,CASSFGFSGNTIYF,TGTGCCAGCAGTTTCGGATTCTCTGGAAACACCATATATTTT
TRBV19,TRBJ2-5,-,-,CASSRPDQETQYF,TGTGCCAGTAGTAGGCCGGATCAAGAGACCCAGTACTTC
TRBV19,TRBJ2-7,TRBD1,-,CASSAGGQGSIYEQYF,TGTGCCAGTAGTGCTGGCGGACAGGGCAGTATCTACGAGCAGTACTTC